These T cell receptor beta chains were read from a single sample in a study of shared clonotypes between healthy human individuals. Only in-frame clones appear in the TCRdb table, and some are missing; sequencing was by immunoSEQ multiplex PCR. This table holds some 2.1 million clones, just over 90% found once. Sequencing was done on a sample of naive CD8+ T cells from PBMCs. These receptors originate from a young man in good health. Some clones in this sample may be carry-over from other donors' samples. Each CDR3 is given with its conserved first and last residue. Fields, in order: clone size, CDR3 length, D gene, J gene, V gene, CDR3 DNA, CDR3 protein. D genes are given only for firm matches. Clone size is shown for a subset of rows, as once, few, many or a class of expanded clone.

clone size: NA
CDR3 length: 13
D gene: NA
J gene: TRBJ2-5
V gene: TRBV9
CDR3 DNA: TGTGCCAGCAGCGAAGGTGGGCAAGAGACCCAGTACTTC
CDR3 protein: CASSEGGQETQYF

clone size: once
CDR3 length: 13
D gene: NA
J gene: TRBJ2-1
V gene: TRBV7-9
CDR3 DNA: TGTGCCAGCAGCTTAGCATCGGCTGATGAGCAGTTCTTC
CDR3 protein: CASSLASADEQFF

clone size: NA
CDR3 length: 14
D gene: NA
J gene: TRBJ1-2
V gene: TRBV6-5
CDR3 DNA: TGTGCCAGCAGTTACCGGGAAGCTAACTATGGCTACACCTTC
CDR3 protein: CASSYREANYGYTF

clone size: few
CDR3 length: 17
D gene: TRBD1
J gene: TRBJ2-2
V gene: TRBV9
CDR3 DNA: TGTGCCAGCAGCGTTATGGACAGGGGAGGGAGGACCGGGGAGCTGTTTTTT
CDR3 protein: CASSVMDRGGRTGELFF

clone size: NA
CDR3 length: 18
D gene: NA
J gene: TRBJ2-7
V gene: TRBV9
CDR3 DNA: TGTGCCAGCAGCGTACAACCCATCACCGGGACGGTTTCTGACGAGCAGTACTTC
CDR3 protein: CASSVQPITGTVSDEQYF

clone size: NA
CDR3 length: 12
D gene: NA
J gene: TRBJ1-2
V gene: TRBV28
CDR3 DNA: TGTGCCAGCAGTACACGGGGAGGCGGCTACACCTTC
CDR3 protein: CASSTRGGGYTF

clone size: NA
CDR3 length: 16
D gene: NA
J gene: TRBJ2-7
V gene: TRBV10-3
CDR3 DNA: TGTGCCATCAGTGGAGAGGACGGACCGATTACCTACGAGCAGTACTTC
CDR3 protein: CAISGEDGPITYEQYF

clone size: NA
CDR3 length: 12
D gene: NA
J gene: TRBJ1-5
V gene: TRBV7-8
CDR3 DNA: TGTGCCAGCAGCCTCGGGTATCAGCCCCAGCATTTT
CDR3 protein: CASSLGYQPQHF

clone size: NA
CDR3 length: 17
D gene: TRBD2
J gene: TRBJ2-3
V gene: TRBV28
CDR3 DNA: TGTGCCAGCAGTTTCGTGCGGGAGGGTTCTAGCACAGATACGCAGTATTTT
CDR3 protein: CASSFVREGSSTDTQYF

clone size: NA
CDR3 length: 15
D gene: TRBD2
J gene: TRBJ2-5
V gene: TRBV5-4
CDR3 DNA: TGTGCCAGCAGCTTGGTGGGGGACTATAGAGAGACCCAGTACTTC
CDR3 protein: CASSLVGDYRETQYF

clone size: NA
CDR3 length: 15
D gene: TRBD1
J gene: TRBJ2-1
V gene: TRBV19
CDR3 DNA: TGTGCCAGTAGTATAGATACAGGGGACTACAATGAGCAGTTCTTC
CDR3 protein: CASSIDTGDYNEQFF

clone size: once
CDR3 length: 14
D gene: NA
J gene: TRBJ1-5
V gene: TRBV7-9
CDR3 DNA: TGTGCCAGCAGCTTAGCAGGGACTAATCAGCCCCAGCATTTT
CDR3 protein: CASSLAGTNQPQHF

clone size: NA
CDR3 length: 17
D gene: NA
J gene: TRBJ2-5
V gene: TRBV4-3
CDR3 DNA: TGCGCCAGCAGCCAAGAATCTAATTTGGCTGGGGCAGAGACCCAGTACTTC
CDR3 protein: CASSQESNLAGAETQYF

clone size: NA
CDR3 length: 13
D gene: NA
J gene: TRBJ1-1
V gene: TRBV27
CDR3 DNA: TGTGCCAGCAGTTTATGGGAGAACACTGAAGCTTTCTTT
CDR3 protein: CASSLWENTEAFF

clone size: NA
CDR3 length: 15
D gene: TRBD1
J gene: TRBJ2-7
V gene: TRBV6-1
CDR3 DNA: TGTGCCAGCAGATTGACAGGGATCAGCTCCTACGAGCAGTACTTC
CDR3 protein: CASRLTGISSYEQYF

clone size: NA
CDR3 length: 17
D gene: TRBD2
J gene: TRBJ2-1
V gene: TRBV4-2
CDR3 DNA: TGTGCCAGCAGCCAATTTCTAGCGGGAGAGGGGGGGAATGAGCAGTTCTTC
CDR3 protein: CASSQFLAGEGGNEQFF

clone size: NA
CDR3 length: 16
D gene: TRBD1
J gene: TRBJ2-2
V gene: TRBV7-2
CDR3 DNA: TGTGCCAGCAGCCTAGACCAGGGGGCGAACACCGGGGAGCTGTTTTTT
CDR3 protein: CASSLDQGANTGELFF

clone size: NA
CDR3 length: 14
D gene: NA
J gene: TRBJ1-5
V gene: TRBV5-6
CDR3 DNA: TGTGCCAGCAGCTGGGGAGGGGGGAATCAGCCCCAGCATTTT
CDR3 protein: CASSWGGGNQPQHF

clone size: NA
CDR3 length: 15
D gene: NA
J gene: TRBJ1-1
V gene: TRBV7-2
CDR3 DNA: TGTGCCAGCAGCTTAGTACTGGGGAGTTCCACTGAAGCTTTCTTT
CDR3 protein: CASSLVLGSSTEAFF

clone size: NA
CDR3 length: 14
D gene: NA
J gene: TRBJ1-1
V gene: TRBV27
CDR3 DNA: TGTGCCAGCAGTTTATACGGGAAGGTGGCTGAAGCTTTCTTT
CDR3 protein: CASSLYGKVAEAFF

clone size: NA
CDR3 length: 15
D gene: NA
J gene: TRBJ2-5
V gene: TRBV28
CDR3 DNA: TGTGCCAGCAGTCCGGAAAGGGGGGGCCAAGAGACCCAGTACTTC
CDR3 protein: CASSPERGGQETQYF

clone size: NA
CDR3 length: 12
D gene: NA
J gene: TRBJ2-5
V gene: TRBV27
CDR3 DNA: TGTGCCAGCGGTCCCTCCCGAGAGACCCAGTACTTC
CDR3 protein: CASGPSRETQYF

clone size: NA
CDR3 length: 15
D gene: NA
J gene: TRBJ2-2
V gene: TRBV11-1
CDR3 DNA: TGTGCCAGCAGCCCAAACTCAGCTTTAACCAGGGAGCTGTTTTTT
CDR3 protein: CASSPNSALTRELFF